The TCR beta chain under discussion was sequenced for a study of blood T cell repertoires in COVID-19. Study context: Sites across the United States, Italy and Spain contributed samples from acute and convalescent COVID-19. Sources were T cells, B-cell-depleted T cells, or PBMCs; the material itself was cDNA or gDNA.

The germline V and J ends were trimmed by 5 bases and 7 bases, with 9 bases remaining between them. The germline V gene has CDR1 MGHRA and CDR2 YSYEKL. This CDR3 is built from 11 residues. Authors' data handling: Amplified reference gene primers provided the basis for estimating nucleated cell counts. Assay: immunoSEQ multiplex PCR; the TCRdb copy retains only in-frame clones and omits some. From that table come the V and J calls and clone size; the DNA was used to work out D and trimming. The data contain some 80,000 clones, approximately 78% of them singletons. The V and J genes are TRBV4-1 and TRBJ2-7; D not resolved. Material for sequencing was peripheral blood. The TCR sequence derives from a human donor in a cohort sampled during active COVID-19. The chain's CDR3 is CASSSQWEQYF. The CDR3 DNA is TGCGCCAGCAGCTCACAGTGGGAGCAGTACTTC.